This T cell receptor (beta chain) was obtained from a study of brain T cells in children with intractable seizures. Indicated time point: blood from clinic visit 5 months post-surgery; TSC patient then seizure free. At least one anti-epileptic drug was given before surgery. Sequencing was performed with immunoSEQ multiplex PCR; in TCRdb, only in-frame clones are kept and a portion is missing. The sample consists of about 340,000 clones, roughly 93% of them appearing once. The CDR3 runs 15 residues. CDR1 and CDR2 (germline): LGHDT, YNNKEL (reference sequence). Trimming shortened V by 3 bases and J by 4 bases, and 15 bases separated the two germline ends.

The receptor was derived from a boy younger than two with tuberous sclerosis and intractable seizures. The chain couples TRBV3-1 (or the pseudogene TRBV3-2) to TRBJ1-1; perhaps TRBD1 as D (5 bases). The sample consisted of peripheral blood, taken about 5 months after surgery. Here the CDR3 reads CASSHGKGRGTEAFF. For the CDR3, the DNA is TGTGCCAGCAGCCATGGAAAGGGGAGAGGCACTGAAGCTTTCTTT.